The next 20 T cell receptor beta chains were all read from a single sample in a study of CD8 T cells in Susac syndrome. Random hexamers were used to reverse transcribe roughly 0.5 to 1 ug of RNA. TCRdb re-called the immunoSEQ multiplex PCR reads through MiXCR, storing one row per CDR3 protein. In the table there are about 280,000 distinct CDR3 sequences, about 85% of which are singletons. Material for sequencing was CD8+ T cells from PBMCs. The receptors here all came from a human donor with multiple sclerosis.

This sequence joins TRBV9 and TRBJ2-1, with 10 bases that match TRBD2. Germline V gene sequence: CDR1 SGDLS, CDR2 YYNGEE. The CDR3 runs to 15 residues. J lost 10 bases, V lost 4 bases, and 11 bases had no gene match. The CDR3 bases are TGTGCCAGCAGCAGAAGTGGGCTAGCGGGAGAAGAGCAGTTCTTC. Translating it yields CASSRSGLAGEEQFF.

The rearrangement links TRBV5-1 to TRBJ2-4; no definite D call. V was cut by 0 bases and J by 4 bases, with 8 bases left in between. The germline V gene encodes CDR1 SGHRS and CDR2 YFSETQ. This CDR3 comprises 14 residues. CDR3 region: CASSLVKMKNIQYF. In DNA form, the CDR3 reads TGCGCCAGCAGCTTGGTTAAGATGAAAAACATTCAGTACTTC.

This chain uses TRBV5-5 with TRBJ2-5, with 12 bases matching TRBD2. The CDR3 loop spans 16 amino acids. The J segment lost 0 bases and the V segment lost 4 bases, leaving 4 bases of the junction unmatched. Germline CDR1 reads SGHKS; CDR2 reads YYEKEE (reference sequence). DNA of the CDR3: TGTGCCAGCAGCACCGGGACTAGCGGGTACCAAGAGACCCAGTACTTC. Protein: CASSTGTSGYQETQYF.

The chain couples TRBV30 to TRBJ2-5; D possibly uses TRBD1 or TRBD2 (6 bases each). V was clipped by 5 bases and J by 6 bases, with 16 bases between them. The germline gives CDR1 GTSNPN, CDR2 SVGIG (reference sequence). This CDR3 has 13 residues. The CDR3 is CAWHRGGTKTQYF. The CDR3 DNA sequence: TGTGCCTGGCACCGAGGGGGGACGAAGACCCAGTACTTC.

The CDR3 sequence: CASRLVDARTYEQYF. Written as DNA, the CDR3 is TGTGCCAGCAGGTTGGTTGATGCGAGAACCTACGAGCAGTACTTC. The rearrangement links TRBV28 to TRBJ2-7, with D uncertain. The CDR3 runs to 15 residues. Trimming shortened V by 6 bases and J by 2 bases, and 17 bases separated the two germline ends. CDR1 MDHEN and CDR2 SYDVKM come from the germline V gene.

The chain couples TRBV7-9 to TRBJ2-1; 13 positions match TRBD2. Germline CDR1 is SEHNR and CDR2 is FQNEAQ (reference sequence). The ends lost 1 base at V and 3 bases at J; junction bases unmatched: 9. This CDR3 is built from 19 residues. The CDR3 DNA follows: TGTGCCAGCAGCTTAGAGAGGACTAGACTAGCGGGAGGCTACAATGAGCAGTTCTTC. Translating it yields CASSLERTRLAGGYNEQFF.

The rearrangement uses TRBV29-1 and TRBJ2-3; tentatively, D is TRBD1 or TRBD2 (6 bases each). V lost 7 bases to trimming and J lost 0 bases, with 14 bases between them. The germline CDR1 and CDR2 sequences are SQVTM and ANQGSEA. The CDR3 loop spans 14 amino acids. CDR3 residues: CSGDKGTSTDTQYF. CDR3 DNA: TGCAGCGGGGACAAAGGGACTAGCACAGATACGCAGTATTTT.

This rearrangement joins TRBV7-9 to TRBJ2-4, with TRBD2 identical over 7 bases. The CDR3 has 12 residues. Trimming at V came to 4 bases and at J to 12 bases, leaving 6 bases not matched to a gene. Germline V gene lookup returns CDR1 SEHNR and CDR2 FQNEAQ (reference sequence). CDR3 DNA: TGTGCCAGCAGCTCCAGAGAGCGGGGTCAGTACTTC. Translation: CASSSRERGQYF.

The chain couples TRBV19 to TRBJ1-5, with D possibly being TRBD1 (6 bases). Germline V gene sequence: CDR1 LNHDA, CDR2 SQIVND (reference sequence). The CDR3 runs to 13 residues. Trimming shortened V by 5 bases and J by 9 bases, and 14 bases separated the two germline ends. The CDR3 sequence: CASSLDRIRPQHF. In nucleotides, the CDR3 is TGTGCCAGTAGTCTCGACAGGATTCGGCCCCAGCATTTT.

The V call is TRBV3-1, the J call TRBJ2-7, with a possible D match to TRBD1 (6 bases). This CDR3 is built from 15 residues. V lost 4 bases to trimming and J lost 5 bases, with 18 bases between them. CDR1 and CDR2 from the germline V gene are LGHDT and YNNKEL (reference sequence). CDR3 residues: CASSPGRGYPNEQYF. The CDR3 region has the DNA TGTGCCAGCAGCCCGGGCAGGGGATACCCTAACGAGCAGTACTTC.

The rearrangement links TRBV7-9 to TRBJ2-2; possible D gene TRBD1, 7 bases. Germline CDR1 and CDR2: SEHNR and FQNEAQ (reference sequence). This CDR3 contains 19 residues. V lost 5 bases to trimming and J lost 3 bases, with 25 bases between them. CDR3 loop: CASSPRDTGVREDTGELFF. The CDR3 coding sequence is TGTGCCAGCAGCCCCCGGGACACAGGGGTGCGGGAAGACACCGGGGAGCTGTTTTTT.

The chain uses TRBV27 and TRBJ1-1; 8 bases line up with TRBD1. CDR3 length: 14 amino acids. V shed 4 bases, J shed 1 base, and the junction held 2 bases outside the gene matches. Germline CDR1 MNHEY, CDR2 SMNVEV (reference sequence). The CDR3 DNA is TGTGCCAGCAGTTGGCAGGGGGCGAACACTGAAGCTTTCTTT. Residues: CASSWQGANTEAFF.

The J gene is TRBJ2-1, the V gene TRBV20-1; tentatively, D is TRBD1 (6 bases). The ends were cut back, 6 bases at V and 8 bases at J, with 20 bases in the middle. CDR3 length equals 14 residues. CDR1 and CDR2 from the germline V gene are DFQATT and SNEGSKA (reference sequence). The CDR3 coding sequence is TGCAGTGCCCCTGGGACATTCAATAACGATGAGCAGTTCTTC. Encoded protein: CSAPGTFNNDEQFF.

The rearrangement links TRBV11-1 to TRBJ2-4; 7 bases align to TRBD2. Germline CDR1 is SGHAT and CDR2 is FQDESV (reference sequence). The CDR3 extends over 20 amino acids. V dropped 5 bases and J dropped 0; count of bases not matched to a gene: 19. CDR3 loop: CASSTPPLAEETLAKNIQYF. The DNA for the CDR3 is TGTGCCAGCAGCACCCCCCCGCTAGCGGAAGAAACCTTAGCCAAAAACATTCAGTACTTC.

The chain uses TRBV6-6 and TRBJ1-5; 7 bases are a match to TRBD1. CDR1 and CDR2 from the germline V gene are MNHNY and SVGAGI (reference sequence). Unmatched junction bases numbered 8, after V lost 0 bases and J lost 6 bases. This CDR3 comprises 16 residues. The CDR3 DNA reads TGTGCCAGCAGTTACTCGAGACAGGGAGGAACTCAGCCCCAGCATTTT. The encoded protein is CASSYSRQGGTQPQHF.

This clonotype occurred once. V usage is TRBV6-5 and J usage is TRBJ1-1; no definite D call. Germline V gives CDR1 MNHEY, CDR2 SVGAGI. The CDR3 has 16 residues. The V gene lost 0 bases and the J gene lost 0 bases, with 11 bases spanning the gap. The CDR3 bases are TGTGCCAGCAGTTACTCCCCCTTAATCATGAACACTGAAGCTTTCTTT. Encoded protein: CASSYSPLIMNTEAFF.

The chain joins TRBV9 to TRBJ2-1, with D perhaps matching TRBD2 (7 bases). V shed 0 bases and J shed 3 bases, with 13 bases lying between them. The CDR3 is 16 residues long. Per germline, CDR1 SGDLS and CDR2 YYNGEE. This chain's CDR3 is CASSVGGGGGYNEQFF. The DNA for the CDR3 is TGTGCCAGCAGCGTAGGAGGAGGGGGGGGCTACAATGAGCAGTTCTTC.

The chain has TRBV25-1 and TRBJ1-6; TRBD1 might be the D (5 bases). The CDR3 totals 15 residues. The V gene's germline CDR1 is MGHDK and CDR2 SYGVNS. Trimming took off 2 bases at V and 6 bases at J, with 11 bases between the two ends. The CDR3, as DNA: TGTGCCAGCAGTGAAAAACCAGGGTTTAATTCACCCCTCCACTTT. This codes for CASSEKPGFNSPLHF.

The chain couples TRBV27 to TRBJ2-1; TRBD2 agrees at 8 bases. The CDR3 has 16 residues. CDR1 MNHEY and CDR2 SMNVEV come from the germline V gene (reference sequence). V shed 2 bases and J 2 bases; nucleotides not matched to a gene: 5. This CDR3 is CASSLTTSGAYNEQFF. The DNA of the CDR3 is TGTGCCAGCAGTTTAACCACTAGCGGAGCCTACAATGAGCAGTTCTTC.

V is TRBV20-1 and J is TRBJ2-7; maybe TRBD2 (5 bases). The germline V and J ends were trimmed by 5 bases and 2 bases, with 16 bases remaining between them. Germline loops: CDR1 DFQATT, CDR2 SNEGSKA (reference sequence). This CDR3 comprises 14 residues. The CDR3 DNA is TGCAGTGCTTCACTAGTGAGACCGCCCTACGAGCAGTACTTC. Its translation: CSASLVRPPYEQYF.